Following are 24 T cell receptor beta chains from one sample sequenced in a study of T cell changes during pregnancy in multiple sclerosis. Profiling relied on immunoSEQ multiplex PCR, and the TCRdb table lists in-frame clones only, not all of them. The sample has around 33,000 clones, about 89% seen once. Sample: CD8+ T cells from peripheral blood mononuclear cells, taken before pregnancy. The receptors were sampled from a female donor with multiple sclerosis, enrolled in a pregnancy study.

The chain recombines TRBV10-1 with TRBJ2-3; 7 bases are shared with TRBD1. The CDR3 loop spans 16 amino acids. The J segment lost 2 bases and the V segment lost 3 bases, leaving 8 bases of the junction unmatched. CDR1 WNHNN and CDR2 SYGVQD come from the germline V gene (reference sequence). This CDR3 is CASSELPGQPTDTQYF. The CDR3 nucleotides are TGCGCCAGCAGTGAACTACCGGGACAGCCCACAGATACGCAGTATTTT.

The chain has TRBV5-1 and TRBJ2-3; 8 positions match TRBD2. CDR1 and CDR2 from the germline V gene are SGHRS and YFSETQ. Trimming at V came to 0 bases and at J to 6 bases, leaving 12 bases not matched to a gene. CDR3 length: 17 amino acids. DNA of the CDR3: TGCGCCAGCAGCTTGGCCGTAGCGGGGAGACTTCCCGATACGCAGTATTTT. It yields the protein CASSLAVAGRLPDTQYF.

A single count supports this clone. The chain has TRBV28 and TRBJ2-7; 8 bases are a match to TRBD2. The CDR3 contains 15 residues. V shed 5 bases, J shed 0 bases, and the junction held 6 bases outside the gene matches. Looked up from germline, CDR1 is MDHEN and CDR2 is SYDVKM. CDR3 sequence: CASSILAGLSYEQYF. CDR3 nucleotide sequence: TGTGCCAGCAGTATTCTAGCGGGCCTCTCCTACGAGCAGTACTTC.

The rearrangement joins TRBV28 to TRBJ2-7; 8 bases map to TRBD1. V was pared by 7 bases and J by 6 bases, with 11 bases of the junction left unmatched. The germline V gene encodes CDR1 MDHEN and CDR2 SYDVKM. The length of the CDR3 is 14 residues. The CDR3: CASTPGTGVTEQYF. Written as DNA, the CDR3 is TGTGCCAGCACTCCAGGGACAGGAGTCACCGAGCAGTACTTC.

This clone appeared once. The chain uses TRBV27 and TRBJ2-7; TRBD2 matches 7 bases. The V gene's germline CDR1 is MNHEY and CDR2 SMNVEV (reference sequence). This CDR3 comprises 14 residues. V gave up 3 bases and J gave up 3 bases; unmatched junction bases: 5. The CDR3: CASSFSGPLYEQYF. The CDR3, as DNA: TGTGCCAGCAGTTTTAGCGGGCCTCTCTACGAGCAGTACTTC.

This clone was seen more than once but under ten times. The chain carries TRBV27 and TRBJ2-2, with unresolved D. The CDR3 has 16 residues. Germline V gives CDR1 MNHEY, CDR2 SMNVEV (reference sequence). With 2 bases removed from V and 2 bases from J, the gap between germline ends came to 12 bases. CDR3 nucleotides: TGTGCCAGCAGTTTAGTTCACCAGGAAAACACCGGGGAGCTGTTTTTT. This translates into CASSLVHQENTGELFF.

The chain joins TRBV5-5 to TRBJ1-1; a weak D match, TRBD1 (5 bases). Trimming shortened V by 2 bases and J by 6 bases, and 14 bases separated the two germline ends. The CDR3 length is 14 residues. Germline V gene data show CDR1 as SGHKS and CDR2 as YYEKEE (reference sequence). CDR3 loop: CASSLQEGRAEAFF. CDR3 in DNA: TGTGCCAGCAGCTTACAGGAGGGTAGGGCTGAAGCTTTCTTT.

V and J are TRBV5-1 and TRBJ2-7; D is perhaps TRBD1 (6 bases). V was shortened by 0 bases and J by 2 bases, with 12 bases between the two germline ends. The germline V gene has CDR1 SGHRS and CDR2 YFSETQ. The CDR3 has 15 residues. CDR3 loop: CASSLGPGDTYEQYF. In nucleotides, the CDR3 is TGCGCCAGCAGCTTGGGACCAGGGGACACCTACGAGCAGTACTTC.

The V call is TRBV4-3, the J call TRBJ1-6; possible D gene TRBD1, 6 bases. V was clipped by 4 bases and J by 7 bases, with 11 bases between them. Germline V lookup: CDR1 LGHNA, CDR2 YSLEER. The CDR3 sequence is 14 residues long. The CDR3 DNA follows: TGCGCCAGCAGCCCTTGGGACACCAATTCACCCCTCCACTTT. It codes for CASSPWDTNSPLHF.

The sample holds one count of this clone. This chain uses TRBV5-1 with TRBJ2-3, with TRBD2 identical over 13 bases. Germline CDR1 and CDR2: SGHRS and YFSETQ. The CDR3 is made up of 15 amino acids. Trimming at V came to 6 bases and at J to 4 bases, leaving 5 bases not matched to a gene. The CDR3 DNA follows: TGCGCCAGCACTGGACTAGCGGGGGACTCAGATACGCAGTATTTT. The encoded protein is CASTGLAGDSDTQYF.

The sample holds a few counts of this clone. This chain joins TRBV6-1 and TRBJ1-1; TRBD1 might be the D (6 bases). Trimming took 5 bases from V and 7 from J, leaving 14 bases between them. CDR1 is MNHNS and CDR2 is SASEGT in the germline V gene. The CDR3 runs to 13 residues. The CDR3 sequence is CASSLRDTHEAFF. The CDR3 coding sequence is TGTGCCAGCAGTCTACGGGACACCCATGAAGCTTTCTTT.

The V call is TRBV30, the J call TRBJ2-3; 7 nucleotides match TRBD2. With V trimmed by 0 bases and J by 3 bases, 3 bases remained unmatched. CDR3 length equals 14 residues. Germline loops: CDR1 GTSNPN, CDR2 SVGIG (reference sequence). The CDR3 loop reads CAWSVLGGTDTQYF. CDR3 coding DNA: TGTGCCTGGAGTGTACTCGGGGGGACAGATACGCAGTATTTT. Variable domain in full (rest from reference TRBV30 and TRBJ2-3): SQTIHQWPATLVQPVGSPLSLECTVEGTSNPNLYWYRQAAGRGLQLLFYSVGIGQISSEVPQNLSASRPQDRQFILSSKKLLLSDSGFYLCAWSVLGGTDTQYFGPGTRLTVL.

The V call is TRBV7-8, the J call TRBJ2-3; 7 bases are a match to TRBD2. The length of the CDR3 is 18 residues. Per germline, CDR1 SGHVS and CDR2 FQNEAQ. The J segment lost 6 bases and the V segment lost 0 bases, leaving 15 bases of the junction unmatched. CDR3 residues: CASSLALLTSHVLDTQYF. The CDR3 coding sequence is TGTGCCAGCAGCTTAGCACTTTTGACTAGCCACGTTCTGGATACGCAGTATTTT.

This chain uses TRBV11-2 with TRBJ1-2, with 10 bases identical to TRBD1. This CDR3 has 15 amino acids. Germline V CDR1 and CDR2: SGHAT, FQNNGV. Trimming at V came to 5 bases and at J to 4 bases, leaving 7 bases not matched to a gene. The CDR3 region has the DNA TGTGCCAGCAGCGCCACCGGGACAGGGGTCTATGGCTACACCTTC. The encoded protein is CASSATGTGVYGYTF.

The gene calls are TRBV13 and TRBJ1-1, with D unresolved. This CDR3 is built from 14 residues. Germline V gene sequence: CDR1 PRHDT, CDR2 FYEKMQ (reference sequence). Trimming removed 5 bases from V and 0 bases from J, with 10 bases in between. CDR3 in amino acids: CASSPHSLNTEAFF. In DNA form, the CDR3 reads TGTGCCAGCAGCCCCCACTCATTGAACACTGAAGCTTTCTTT.

The chain uses TRBV5-4 and TRBJ1-4, with 8 bases lining up with TRBD1. V was clipped by 4 bases and J by 6 bases; unmatched bases: 2. From germline, CDR1 is SGHNT and CDR2 YYREEE (reference sequence). This CDR3 contains 13 residues. The CDR3 sequence: CASSQQGDEKLFF. DNA of the CDR3: TGTGCCAGCAGCCAACAGGGGGATGAAAAACTGTTTTTT.

A note on this clone: In the same sample, other DNA sequences code for this CDR3. The chain couples TRBV6-5 to TRBJ1-1, with 9 nucleotides matching TRBD1. Germline-derived CDR1 and CDR2 are MNHEY and SVGAGI. V trimming: 5 bases; J trimming: 5 bases; junction bases outside the gene matches: 3. The CDR3 totals 13 residues. The CDR3 is CASSTTGGTEAFF. Here the CDR3 DNA reads TGTGCCAGCAGTACGACAGGGGGTACTGAAGCTTTCTTT.

The V gene is TRBV11-3, the J gene TRBJ2-1; D remains unclear. With 6 bases removed from V and 4 bases from J, the gap between germline ends came to 16 bases. The germline V gene encodes CDR1 SGHNT and CDR2 YENEEA. The CDR3 has 15 residues. The CDR3 nucleotides read TGTGCCAGCAGTCCCGACGCGGAACCATACAATGAGCAGTTCTTC. This sequence encodes CASSPDAEPYNEQFF.

V and J are TRBV6-4 and TRBJ2-5; 11 bases align to TRBD2. The CDR3 is 15 amino acids. The ends lost 8 bases at V and 2 bases at J; junction bases unmatched: 7. Per germline, CDR1 MRHNA and CDR2 SNTAGT. DNA for the CDR3: TGTGCCAGCTCCAGACTAGCGGGATCTCAAGAGACCCAGTACTTC. This sequence encodes CASSRLAGSQETQYF.

This clone was observed a few times. V and J are TRBV2 and TRBJ1-2; 9 bases align to TRBD1. This CDR3 is 13 amino acids long. The germline V gene encodes CDR1 SNHLY and CDR2 FYNNEI. The J segment lost 4 bases and the V segment lost 7 bases, leaving 4 bases of the junction unmatched. For the CDR3, the DNA is TGTGCCAGCATTGGGACAGGGTTCTATGGCTACACCTTC. Its translation: CASIGTGFYGYTF.

The chain combines TRBV4-1 with TRBJ1-1; D remains unclear. Germline V gene data show CDR1 as MGHRA and CDR2 as YSYEKL. The V end was cut by 1 base, the J end by 4 bases, with 10 bases between. The CDR3 is 14 amino acids. CDR3 region: CASSQAQVPTEAFF. CDR3 DNA: TGCGCCAGCAGCCAAGCCCAGGTACCCACTGAAGCTTTCTTT.

The chain uses TRBV19 and TRBJ2-7; D remains unclear. V lost 5 bases, J lost 5 bases, and 22 bases lay in between. Germline values: CDR1 LNHDA, CDR2 SQIVND (reference sequence). This CDR3 comprises 16 residues. This CDR3 is CASSFTTAVALDEQYF. The CDR3 coding sequence is TGTGCCAGTAGTTTCACGACCGCGGTGGCTCTTGACGAGCAGTACTTC.

This clone was detected a few times. The V call is TRBV9, the J call TRBJ2-7; 8 bases match TRBD1. Per germline, CDR1 SGDLS and CDR2 YYNGEE. CDR3 length equals 15 residues. Trimming at V came to 4 bases and at J to 2 bases, leaving 8 bases not matched to a gene. Written as DNA, the CDR3 is TGTGCCAGCAGCCCGGGGACAGGCCCTACCTACGAGCAGTACTTC. It translates to CASSPGTGPTYEQYF.

The V call is TRBV15, the J call TRBJ1-5; a possible D gene is TRBD1 (6 bases). CDR1 and CDR2 from the germline V gene are LNHNV and YYDKDF (reference sequence). This CDR3 has 15 residues. Trimming shortened V by 3 bases and J by 7 bases, and 16 bases separated the two germline ends. The CDR3 bases are TGTGCCACCAGCAGTGCTCGGGAGGGGGGGCAGCCCCAGCATTTT. This sequence encodes CATSSAREGGQPQHF.